This T cell receptor (beta chain) appears in the sequencing data of a study of cytomegalovirus exposure and HLA in healthy donors. Produced via immunoSEQ multiplex PCR; TCRdb's table is partial and in-frame only. The data hold almost 70,000 clones, with over 90% observed a single time. CDR1 and CDR2 from the germline V gene are SNHLY and FYNNEI. V was trimmed by 2 bases and J by 0 bases, leaving 14 bases between them. The CDR3 consists of 17 residues. The chain is built from TRBV2 and TRBJ2-1; D possibly corresponds to TRBD2 (6 bases). Sequencing used PBMCs. The TCR comes from a woman under 30 in good health and CMV-seropositive. CDR3 sequence: CASSERLVAVSYNEQFF. The CDR3 coding sequence is TGTGCCAGCAGTGAAAGATTAGTAGCGGTCTCCTACAATGAGCAGTTCTTC.